This TCR beta chain was found in a study of cytomegalovirus exposure and HLA in healthy donors (dated by TCRdb to the late 2010s). For the wider study: According to an earlier analysis of 587 of the donors, about 180 million T cells yielded 95 million to 140 million unique TCR beta sequences and around 300 Gb of sequence data. Every discovery cohort repertoire had been produced on one sequencing platform. A handful of DR-DQ haplotypes were handled as single units for association and clustering because linkage in the cohort was strong. A later analysis re-analyzed previously published TCR beta repertoires from about 600 donors and added high-resolution HLA genotyping to study TCR occurrence patterns. To predict cytomegalovirus infection status, the study combined high-throughput TCR immunosequencing, statistical association of individual TCRs with disease status, and machine learning. The study was designed to test whether signatures of past pathogen exposure could be identified by cataloging public T cell receptors. Rather than using new phenotypic data, the later analysis identified candidate immune exposures from TCR beta sequences and from how often those sequences occurred across donors. In an earlier analysis of roughly 600 of the donors, high-throughput TCR beta sequencing was used to judge whether each TCR beta V gene segment behaved as functional or pseudogenic. Typing coverage differed by locus: A, B, C, DRB1 and DQB1 were typed in roughly 620-630 donors, DQA1 in roughly 510, DPA1 in around 610, and DPB1 in 400 to 490. Among about 390 genotyped donors of the cohort, an average of about 240,000 unique TCR beta nucleotide sequences were sequenced per donor, roughly 18% of them non-productive. Of the roughly 400 genotyped donors, 65% to 90% were placed in the genetic ancestry cluster associated with self-reported Caucasian donors. A later genetic analysis used genome-wide SNP genotypes for about three fifths of the 666 donors, treating that subset as a discovery cohort. About 320 gigabases of sequencing data and 78 million or so unique TCR sequences were included in an early release covering roughly 600 HLA-typed donors. Donor age, sex, ethnicity and CMV serostatus were compiled alongside the repertoire data. Both class I and class II loci were covered by HLA typing, at four-digit resolution. The study used immunosequencing to profile the T cell repertoires of more than 650 subjects and linked those repertoires to cytomegalovirus serostatus. Along with the approximately 670-subject first cohort, a separate validation cohort of around 120 different subjects was used.

Libraries were prepared through the immunoSEQ multiplex PCR assay. A mixture of 60 forward primers for TCR Vbeta segments and 13 reverse primers for TCR Jbeta segments was used in the multiplex PCR. The CDR3 region of rearranged TCR beta genes was amplified from genomic DNA by a multiplex PCR assay. On the Illumina HiSeq System, the amplified TCR beta libraries were sequenced as 87-base-pair reads. Turning to the authors' computational methods: A later analysis counted approximately 84 million unique TCR beta chains across the 640 or so repertoires, and approximately 11 million of these chains were shared by at least two donors. Raw reads were error-corrected and collapsed into unique sequences with a nearest-neighbor algorithm that merged closely related sequences to remove PCR and sequencing errors. To assign V, D and J gene segments, CDR3 sequences were aligned to IMGT reference sequences. Each retained sequence needed at least a six-nucleotide match to both a V gene segment and a J gene segment. A rearrangement was called productive if the CDR3 had no stop codons and remained in frame with V and J, and every other rearrangement was called non-productive. CDR3 was defined by IMGT convention, running from the second conserved V-encoded cysteine to the conserved J-encoded phenylalanine. The earlier analysis of about 620 of the donors excluded sequences that lacked an unambiguous match to a single V gene segment. In an earlier analysis of some 590 of the donors, a V segment was called functional when productive rearrangements were above 56.7%, and segregating when the standard deviation between donors exceeded 5%. A statistical classification framework was built to diagnose cytomegalovirus status from the catalog of TCR beta chain sequences. A later analysis assigned V and J genes by comparing TCR nucleotide sequences with IMGT/GENE-DB human TR gene sequences. Using the TCRdist pipeline, a later analysis assigned CDR3 sequences along with most-parsimonious VDJ recombination scenarios. In a later analysis, each TCR beta chain was defined by its CDR3 amino acid sequence together with its V-gene family, and reads without a unique V-gene family were excluded. A later analysis removed 550 to 650 highly shared, low-generation-probability nucleotide sequences to deal with suspected cross-contamination and a sequencing artifact. In a later analysis, a clonal expansion index was calculated for each public chain from normalized within-repertoire ranks of inferred template counts. A later analysis computed generation probabilities with a VDJ recombination model fitted to out-of-frame rearrangements, and checked the results against IGoR. A later analysis scored TCR-TCR, TCR-HLA and TCR-CMV co-occurrence with hypergeometric tests, applying a repertoire-size bias correction to TCR pairs. False discovery rates were estimated in a later analysis by permuting HLA or CMV assignments 20 times. In a later analysis, co-occurring TCRs were grouped with DBSCAN, and TCRdist sequence similarity was added when clustering was performed within HLA-allele-positive subsets. Repertoires with fewer than 30,000 or more than 120,000 public chains were left out of co-occurrence clustering, as were a few repertoires with anomalous nucleotide sharing. As stored in TCRdb, this immuneACCESS dataset retains in-frame rearrangements with V and J assigned. A fraction of the clones does not appear; measured against another copy, unresolved V genes explain less than half of the discrepancy, and the remainder lacks a known reason. V and J calls and clone size are copied from that table; D and trimming were computed from the DNA. The sample profile shows about 62,000 clones; 78% of them were found once. Around 8.9% of the sample belongs to the ten largest clones.

In total, 600 or so healthy bone marrow donors made up the cohort. All cohort members were sampled while nominally healthy, although unrecorded immune exposures were likely present. The donor was CMV seronegative and belonged to the group of around 400 seronegative cohort members. Each donor provided a peripheral blood sample, and peripheral blood mononuclear cells were used for TCR beta sequencing. Genomic DNA extraction from the blood cell samples was performed with the Qiagen DNeasy Blood Extraction Kit. Including cysteine and phenylalanine, the CDR3 has 16 amino acids. CDR3 DNA is the only sequence kept; it has 48 bases, read in frame from the first base. A distance of 16 bases separates the germline ends of V and J, which lose 4 bases and 3 bases respectively. According to the germline V gene, CDR1 reads MNHNS and CDR2 reads SASEGT. This clone was detected once. Its antigen remains undetermined. Per-base quality was not reported, and no clone a single base away is much larger than it.

Findings and caveats that apply to the study as a whole: The authors suggested that the approach could potentially be extended to other disease states and immunological phenotypes. The sequencing pipeline was judged likely to have produced a cluster of highly shared sequence variants as a technical artifact. In a later analysis, the rate of TCR association differed among HLA loci, with DRB1 alleles having the most associated TCRs and HLA-C alleles having the fewest. Compared with the approximately 710-donor mean, donors in an Asian-associated ancestry cluster had fewer N-insertions in productive TCRs, according to a later genetic analysis. According to a later analysis, parvovirus B19, influenza, CMV and Epstein-Barr virus appeared linked to several top co-occurrence clusters. Assigning TCR associations to individual alleles was difficult when HLA alleles, especially DR and DQ, strongly co-occurred. The cohort was sequenced for TCR beta chains only, and without alpha or paired-chain data the features that could be detected were limited. Across donors, most TCR sequences were observed very rarely, whereas some public TCRs were present in many individuals. Linkage disequilibrium might explain the correlated functional status among segregating V segments, but an unknown experimental factor could not be ruled out. An earlier analysis of around 500 of the donors showed that most TCR beta V segments appeared in productive rearrangements either about 90% or about 30% of the time, which broadly matched IMGT annotations. Because HLA typing was unavailable for some donors at each locus, only the typed subset was used in association tests. Sequencing depth was assumed to be roughly uniform across donors in the presence/absence analyses, though that assumption may not hold. A later analysis found that most CMV-associated TCR beta chains appeared HLA-restricted, with HLA associations seemingly driven largely by CMV exposure. In the study, approximately 160 TCR beta chains were listed as associated with cytomegalovirus. In vitro tests confirmed that three of the cytomegalovirus-associated TCR beta chains recognize cytomegalovirus antigens. Specific HLA alleles were associated with roughly 16,000 TCR beta sequences at a false discovery rate of 0.05 in a later analysis. A further reported finding was that TCR beta sequences accurately predicted the HLA-A and HLA-B alleles for most subjects in the first cohort. In a later genetic analysis, a missense DCLRE1C variant was associated with V-gene and J-gene trimming of TCR beta chains, and the association was replicated in an independent cohort. In a later analysis, HLA-associated TCR beta chains were found to be more clonally expanded and to have lower generation probabilities than equally common non-associated chains. Because counts were too low, roughly 16 rarely observed V segments, including chromosome 9 orphons, were left out of the earlier analysis of some 640 of the donors. The only immune exposure information available for the cohort was CMV serostatus. Some IMGT-functional V segments, including TRBV6-2 and TRBV6-3, could not be told apart with the 87-base-pair reads, so those segments were excluded. The classifier was reported to diagnose cytomegalovirus status with high specificity and sensitivity in both the original and validation cohorts.

The chain joins TRBV6-1 to TRBJ2-1, and the D gene may be TRBD1, 6 bases matching. This TCR was recovered from a man between 40 and 49 years old in good health and CMV-seronegative. The specimen was PBMCs. The nucleotide sequence reads TGTGCCAGCAGTGGACCCCGGGACAAAAACTACAATGAGCAGTTCTTC. Its protein product is CASSGPRDKNYNEQFF.